This T cell receptor (beta chain) emerged from a study of cytomegalovirus exposure and HLA in healthy donors. The CDR3 runs to 12 residues. Trimming cost V 8 bases and J 1 base, with 8 bases left between them. It was with 60 Vbeta and 13 Jbeta primers that the PCR ran. Measured with immunoSEQ multiplex PCR; TCRdb has only the in-frame clones, and not every one. Counted here are around 100,000 clones, approximately 80% occurring once; the ten biggest clones make up roughly 2.6%. This chain uses TRBV6-7 with TRBJ1-1, with D unresolved. TRBV6-7 is filed as an ORF, its function uncertain. Sequencing input: PBMCs. This clonotype was sampled from a woman between 18 and 30 years old in good health and CMV-seronegative. The CDR3 sequence: CASRYGNTEAFF. CDR3 nucleotides: TGTGCCAGCCGGTACGGGAACACTGAAGCTTTCTTT.